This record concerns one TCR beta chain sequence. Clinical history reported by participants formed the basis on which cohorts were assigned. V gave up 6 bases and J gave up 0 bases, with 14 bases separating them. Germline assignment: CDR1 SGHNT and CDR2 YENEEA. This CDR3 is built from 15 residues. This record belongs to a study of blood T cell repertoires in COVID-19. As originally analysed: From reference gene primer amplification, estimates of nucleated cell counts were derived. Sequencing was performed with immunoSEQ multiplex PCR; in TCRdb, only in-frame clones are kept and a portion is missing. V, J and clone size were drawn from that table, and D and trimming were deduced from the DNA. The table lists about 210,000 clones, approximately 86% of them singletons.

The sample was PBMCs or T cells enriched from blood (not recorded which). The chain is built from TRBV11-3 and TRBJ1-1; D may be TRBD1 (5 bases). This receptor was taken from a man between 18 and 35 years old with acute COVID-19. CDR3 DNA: TGTGCCAGCAGTGACAGATCTAGATTGAACACTGAAGCTTTCTTT. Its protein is CASSDRSRLNTEAFF.